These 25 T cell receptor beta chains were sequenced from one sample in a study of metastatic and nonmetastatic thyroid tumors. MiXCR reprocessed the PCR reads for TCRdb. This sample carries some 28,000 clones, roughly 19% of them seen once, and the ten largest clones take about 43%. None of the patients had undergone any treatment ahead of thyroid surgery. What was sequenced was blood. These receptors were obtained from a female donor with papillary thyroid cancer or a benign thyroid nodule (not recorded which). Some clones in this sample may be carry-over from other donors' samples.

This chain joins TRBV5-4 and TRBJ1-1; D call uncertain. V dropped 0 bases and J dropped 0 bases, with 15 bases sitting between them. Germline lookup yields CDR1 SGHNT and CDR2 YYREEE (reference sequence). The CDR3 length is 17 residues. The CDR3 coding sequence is TGTGCCAGCAGCTTGGAGGTGATGGGGTTAGTGAACACTGAAGCTTTCTTT. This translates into CASSLEVMGLVNTEAFF.

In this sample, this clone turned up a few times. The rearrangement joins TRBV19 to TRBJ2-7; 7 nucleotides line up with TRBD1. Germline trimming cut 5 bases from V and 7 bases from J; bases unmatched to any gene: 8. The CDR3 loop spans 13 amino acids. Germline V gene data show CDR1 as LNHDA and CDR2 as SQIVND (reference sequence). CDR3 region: CASSQDRVGEQYF. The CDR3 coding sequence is TGTGCCAGTAGTCAAGACAGGGTGGGTGAGCAGTACTTC.

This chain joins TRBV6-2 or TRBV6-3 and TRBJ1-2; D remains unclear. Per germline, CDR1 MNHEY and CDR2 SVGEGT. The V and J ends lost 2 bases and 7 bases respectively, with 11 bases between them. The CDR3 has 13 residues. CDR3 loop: CASSYKYGIGYTF. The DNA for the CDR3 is TGTGCCAGCAGTTACAAGTACGGGATTGGCTACACCTTC.

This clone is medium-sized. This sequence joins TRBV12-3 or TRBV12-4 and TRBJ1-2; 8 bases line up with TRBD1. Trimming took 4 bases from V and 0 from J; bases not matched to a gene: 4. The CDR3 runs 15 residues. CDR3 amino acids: CASSSTGGTNYGYTF. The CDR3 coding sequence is TGTGCCAGCAGTTCCACAGGGGGGACTAACTATGGCTACACCTTC.

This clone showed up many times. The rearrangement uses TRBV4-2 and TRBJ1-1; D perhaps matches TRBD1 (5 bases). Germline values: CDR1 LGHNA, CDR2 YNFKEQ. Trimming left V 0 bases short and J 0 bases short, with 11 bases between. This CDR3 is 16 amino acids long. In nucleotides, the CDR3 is TGTGCCAGCAGCCAAGAAACCGGGACGGTGAACACTGAAGCTTTCTTT. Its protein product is CASSQETGTVNTEAFF.

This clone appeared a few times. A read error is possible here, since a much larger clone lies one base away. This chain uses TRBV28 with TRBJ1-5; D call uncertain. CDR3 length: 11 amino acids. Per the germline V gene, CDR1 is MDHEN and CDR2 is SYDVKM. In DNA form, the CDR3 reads TGTGCCATCAGTTTGGAACGGCCCCAGCATTTT. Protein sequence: CAISLERPQHF.

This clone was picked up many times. The CDR3 nucleotides are TGCGCCAGCAGCTCGAAGACAGGGAGCACAGATACGCAGTATTTT. This codes for CASSSKTGSTDTQYF. The chain links TRBV5-1 to TRBJ2-3, with 7 bases that match TRBD1. CDR1 is SGHRS, CDR2 YFSETQ, per germline. The CDR3 spans 15 residues. The trim removed 3 bases at V and 0 bases at J, leaving 4 bases unmatched.

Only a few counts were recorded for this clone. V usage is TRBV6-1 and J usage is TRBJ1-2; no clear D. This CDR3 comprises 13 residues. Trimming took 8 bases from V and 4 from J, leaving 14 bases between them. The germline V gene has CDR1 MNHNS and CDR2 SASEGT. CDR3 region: CASPLAVPYGYTF. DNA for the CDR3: TGTGCCAGCCCTCTGGCGGTGCCCTATGGCTACACCTTC.

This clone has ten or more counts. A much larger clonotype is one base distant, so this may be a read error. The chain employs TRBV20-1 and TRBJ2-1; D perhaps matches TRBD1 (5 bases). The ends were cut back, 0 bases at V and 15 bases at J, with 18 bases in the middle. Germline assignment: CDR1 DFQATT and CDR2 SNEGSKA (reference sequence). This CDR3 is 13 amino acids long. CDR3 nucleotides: TGCAGTGCTAGAGATCTCCAAGGGGTAGGGCTGTTCTTC. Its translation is CSARDLQGVGLFF.

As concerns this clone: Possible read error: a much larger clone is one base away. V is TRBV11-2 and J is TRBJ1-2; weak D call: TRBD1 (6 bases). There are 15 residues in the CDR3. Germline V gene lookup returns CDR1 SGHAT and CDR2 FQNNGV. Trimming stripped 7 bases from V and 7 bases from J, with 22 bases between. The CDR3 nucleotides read TGTGCCAGCATAAACCTACAGGGAAGACGTGGTGGCTACACCTTC. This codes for CASINLQGRRGGYTF.

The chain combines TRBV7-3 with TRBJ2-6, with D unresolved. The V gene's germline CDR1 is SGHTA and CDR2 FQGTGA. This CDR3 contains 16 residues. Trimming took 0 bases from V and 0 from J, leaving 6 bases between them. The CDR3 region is CASSLTPGSGANVLTF. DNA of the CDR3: TGTGCCAGCAGCTTAACTCCAGGCTCTGGGGCCAACGTCCTGACTTTC. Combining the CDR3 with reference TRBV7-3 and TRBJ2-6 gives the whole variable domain GAGVSQTPSNKVTEKGKYVELRCDPISGHTALYWYRQSLGQGPEFLIYFQGTGAADDSGLPNDRFFAVRPEGSVSTLKIQRTERGDSAVYLCASSLTPGSGANVLTFGAGSRLTVL.

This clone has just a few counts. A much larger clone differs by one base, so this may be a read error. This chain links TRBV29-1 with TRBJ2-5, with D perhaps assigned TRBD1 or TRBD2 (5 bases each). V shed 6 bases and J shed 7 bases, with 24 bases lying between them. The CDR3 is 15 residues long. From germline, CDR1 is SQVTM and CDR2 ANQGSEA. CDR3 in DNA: TGCAGCGTGGGACGGCCTCAATTGTGTAATGGGACCCAGTACTTC. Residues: CSVGRPQLCNGTQYF.

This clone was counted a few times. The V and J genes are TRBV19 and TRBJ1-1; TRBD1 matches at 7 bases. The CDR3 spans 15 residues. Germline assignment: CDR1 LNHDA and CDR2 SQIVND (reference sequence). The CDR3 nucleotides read TGTACCGCCAACAGGGGCATAAGTGAGAACACTGAAGCTTTCTTT. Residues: CTANRGISENTEAFF.

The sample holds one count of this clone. The CDR3: CSARVLGLAGGRRETQYF. The DNA for the CDR3 is TGCAGTGCTAGAGTGTTGGGACTAGCGGGAGGGCGGCGGGAGACCCAGTACTTC. The V gene is TRBV20-1, the J gene TRBJ2-5; 16 bases map to TRBD2. The J segment lost 5 bases and the V segment lost 1 base, leaving 10 bases of the junction unmatched. The length of the CDR3 is 18 residues. Germline-derived CDR1 and CDR2 are DFQATT and SNEGSKA (reference sequence).

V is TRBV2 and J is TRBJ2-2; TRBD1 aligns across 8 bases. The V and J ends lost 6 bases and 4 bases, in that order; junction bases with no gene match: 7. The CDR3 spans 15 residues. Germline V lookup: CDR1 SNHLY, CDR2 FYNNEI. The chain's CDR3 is CASRLQGEITGELFF. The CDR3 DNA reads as TGTGCCAGCAGGTTACAGGGGGAAATCACCGGGGAGCTGTTTTTT.

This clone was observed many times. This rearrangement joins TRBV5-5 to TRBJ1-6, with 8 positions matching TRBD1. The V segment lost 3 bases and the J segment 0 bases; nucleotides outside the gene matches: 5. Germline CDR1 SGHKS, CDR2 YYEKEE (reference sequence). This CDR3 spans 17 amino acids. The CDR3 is CASSYRDRSSYNSPLHF. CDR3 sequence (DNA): TGTGCCAGCAGCTACAGGGACAGGAGCTCCTATAATTCACCCCTCCACTTT.

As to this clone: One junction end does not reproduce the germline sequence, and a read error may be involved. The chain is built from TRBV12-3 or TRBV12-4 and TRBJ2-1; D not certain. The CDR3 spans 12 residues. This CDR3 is CASSLLWSEQFF. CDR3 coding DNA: TGTGCCAGTAGTTTATTGTGGTCTGAGCAGTTCTTC.

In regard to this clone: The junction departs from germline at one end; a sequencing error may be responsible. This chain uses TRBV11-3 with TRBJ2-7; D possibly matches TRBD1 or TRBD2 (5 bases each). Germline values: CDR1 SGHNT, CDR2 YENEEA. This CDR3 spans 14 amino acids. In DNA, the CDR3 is TGTGCCAGCAGCTTAGGTCGGGGCTCCAACGAGCAGTACTTC. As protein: CASSLGRGSNEQYF.

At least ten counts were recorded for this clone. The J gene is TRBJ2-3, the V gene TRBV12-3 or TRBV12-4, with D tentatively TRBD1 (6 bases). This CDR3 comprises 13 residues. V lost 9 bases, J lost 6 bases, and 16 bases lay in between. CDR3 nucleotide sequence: TGTGCCAGTTCGGACAGACAGCTCGATACGCAGTATTTT. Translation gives CASSDRQLDTQYF.

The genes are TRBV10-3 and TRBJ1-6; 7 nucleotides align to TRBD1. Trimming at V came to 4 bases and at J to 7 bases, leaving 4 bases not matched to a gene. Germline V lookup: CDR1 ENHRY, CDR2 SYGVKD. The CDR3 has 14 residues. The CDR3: CAISVQGDNSPLHF. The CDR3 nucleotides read TGTGCCATCAGTGTGCAGGGGGACAATTCACCCCTCCACTTT.

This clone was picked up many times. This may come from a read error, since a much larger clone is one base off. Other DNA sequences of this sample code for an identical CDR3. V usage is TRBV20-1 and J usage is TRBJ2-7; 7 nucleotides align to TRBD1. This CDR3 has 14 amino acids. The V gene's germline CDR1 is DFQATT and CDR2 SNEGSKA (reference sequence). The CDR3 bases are TGCAGCGCTAGAGTACAGGGGTTAAGCTACGAGCAGTACTTC. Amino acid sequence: CSARVQGLSYEQYF.

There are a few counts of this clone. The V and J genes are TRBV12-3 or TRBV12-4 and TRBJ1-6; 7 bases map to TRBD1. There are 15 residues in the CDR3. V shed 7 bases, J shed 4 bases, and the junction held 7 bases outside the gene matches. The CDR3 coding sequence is TGTGCCAGCACCTCCGACAGGGAATATAATTCACCCCTCCACTTT. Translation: CASTSDREYNSPLHF.

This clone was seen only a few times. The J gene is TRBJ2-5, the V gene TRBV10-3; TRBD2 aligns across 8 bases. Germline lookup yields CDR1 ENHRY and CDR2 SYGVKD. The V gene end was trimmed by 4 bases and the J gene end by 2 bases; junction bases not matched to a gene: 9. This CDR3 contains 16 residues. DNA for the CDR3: TGTGCCATCAGTGGCGGGTCTAGCGGGCCTCAAGAGACCCAGTACTTC. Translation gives CAISGGSSGPQETQYF.

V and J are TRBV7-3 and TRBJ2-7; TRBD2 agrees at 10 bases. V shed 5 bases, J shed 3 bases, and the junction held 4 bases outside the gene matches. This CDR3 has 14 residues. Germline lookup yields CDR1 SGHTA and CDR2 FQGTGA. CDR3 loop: CASSPSGGYYEQYF. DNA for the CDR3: TGTGCCAGCAGCCCTAGCGGGGGTTACTACGAGCAGTACTTC.

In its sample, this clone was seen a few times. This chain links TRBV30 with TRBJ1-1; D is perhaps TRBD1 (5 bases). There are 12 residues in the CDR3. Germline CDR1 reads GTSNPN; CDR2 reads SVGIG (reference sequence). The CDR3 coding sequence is TGTGCTTGGGGATTGGGGGACACTGAAGCTTTCTTT. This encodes CAWGLGDTEAFF.